The present T cell receptor (beta chain) was sequenced within a study of blood T cell repertoires in COVID-19. Study background: Nucleic acid was either cDNA or gDNA, and it came from T cells, B-cell-depleted T cells, or PBMCs.

The germline V gene encodes CDR1 SGHRS and CDR2 YFSETQ. This CDR3 region has 14 residues. V was shortened by 4 bases and J by 4 bases, with 9 bases between the two germline ends. In the original workflow: Amplification from reference gene primers served as the basis for estimated nucleated cell counts. Sequencing was performed with immunoSEQ multiplex PCR; in TCRdb, only in-frame clones are kept and a portion is missing. The V and J calls and the clone size are those of that table, but D and trimming were determined from the DNA. The sample has 250,000 or so clones, roughly four fifths seen once; the top ten hold 1.9%. This clone was recorded a few times.

The sample consisted of peripheral blood. The chain couples TRBV5-1 to TRBJ1-6; D is uncertain. This receptor was identified in an elderly woman with acute or convalescent COVID-19. CDR3 in DNA: TGCGCCAGCAGCCCCAGGAATTATAATTCACCCCTCCACTTT. Translated, it gives CASSPRNYNSPLHF.